These 19 T cell receptor beta chains originate from one sample sequenced in a study of tumor-infiltrating lymphocytes in primary liver carcinoma. Making TCR beta cDNA involved approximately 520 ng total RNA and a constant-region primer. The TCR beta library was amplified through three nested multiplex PCR rounds in a modified ARM-PCR procedure. Amplification in the first two PCR rounds was performed using TRBV1-TRBV30 forward primers and a C-beta reverse primer for about 10 cycles each. TCRdb redid the calling of the multiplex PCR reads with MiXCR, one entry per CDR3 protein. The table has approximately 110,000 distinct CDR3 sequences, around 60% seen once; the top ten hold approximately 8.9%. Each 20-30 mg portion of unsorted bulk tissue served as the source for co-extraction of RNA and DNA. What was sequenced was liver tumor tissue from sampling region 3. The subset: tumor region T3, left-lateral pole. All receptors come from a woman aged 55-70 years with primary liver carcinoma and hepatitis B virus infection.

V is TRBV6-5 and J is TRBJ1-1; D unclear. Deletions cut 5 bases from V and 0 bases from J, with 10 bases between. The CDR3 length is 14 residues. The germline V gene encodes CDR1 MNHEY and CDR2 SVGAGI. CDR3: CASSHDCLNTEAFF. The CDR3 region has the DNA TGTGCCAGCAGTCATGACTGCTTGAACACTGAAGCTTTCTTT.

The chain employs TRBV11-1 and TRBJ2-4, with a possible D match to TRBD2 (5 bases). CDR3 length: 13 amino acids. Trimming shortened V by 3 bases and J by 8 bases, and 11 bases separated the two germline ends. CDR1 and CDR2 from the germline V gene are SGHAT and FQDESV (reference sequence). CDR3 nucleotide sequence: TGTGCCAGCAGCTTGGTCTGGGGAGACATTCAGTACTTC. Residues: CASSLVWGDIQYF.

The chain uses TRBV7-3 and TRBJ2-3; 7 bases are shared with TRBD1. After removal of 5 bases from V and 5 bases from J, the junction contained 13 bases not matched to a gene. The germline CDR1 and CDR2 sequences are SGHTA and FQGTGA. CDR3 length: 16 amino acids. DNA of the CDR3: TGTGCCAGCAGCAAACTAGGGGGCAGCCCCAGAGATACGCAGTATTTT. It specifies CASSKLGGSPRDTQYF.

With respect to this clonotype: A junction boundary mismatches the germline segment, possibly from a read error. This chain links TRBV29-1 with TRBJ2-7; D is perhaps TRBD1 (6 bases). Germline lookup yields CDR1 SQVTM and CDR2 ANQGSEA. This CDR3 is built from 12 residues. The CDR3 reads CRVGVTGYEQYF. The CDR3 nucleotides are TGTAGGGTAGGGGTTACAGGGTACGAGCAGTACTTC.

A remark on this clonotype: The germline gene is not matched at one end of the junction; a read error may be the cause. V usage is TRBV5-4 and J usage is TRBJ2-7; 7 bases are a match to TRBD1. CDR1 is SGHNT, CDR2 YYREEE, per germline (reference sequence). This CDR3 region has 14 residues. The CDR3 DNA reads as TGTGCCAGCAACTTGGGGGCAGGGGGATACGAGCAGTACTTC. It translates to CASNLGAGGYEQYF.

This rearrangement joins TRBV11-3 to TRBJ1-5, with a tentative D call TRBD1 (5 bases). This CDR3 spans 15 amino acids. The V and J ends lost 5 bases and 2 bases respectively, with 13 bases between them. Per the germline V gene, CDR1 is SGHNT and CDR2 is YENEEA. The CDR3 here is CASSPGTGGNQPQHF. CDR3 nucleotides: TGTGCCAGCAGCCCCGGGACCGGGGGCAATCAGCCCCAGCATTTT.

For this clonotype: A read error is possible here, since a much larger clone lies one base away. The CDR3 region is CRVSRDTGELFF. CDR3 sequence (DNA): TGCAGGGTTTCCAGGGACACCGGGGAGCTGTTTTTT. The rearrangement uses TRBV29-1 and TRBJ2-2; D perhaps matches TRBD1 (5 bases). Germline CDR1 SQVTM, CDR2 ANQGSEA. The CDR3 length is 12 residues.

As for this clonotype: At one of its ends the junction is not consistent with the germline gene, which may arise from a read error. This rearrangement joins TRBV29-1 to TRBJ1-1, with D perhaps matching TRBD1 (5 bases). The CDR3 spans 15 residues. CDR1 is SQVTM, CDR2 ANQGSEA, per germline. CDR3 in DNA: TGCAGCGTTGTTTGGGCCCAAAGGGACGGCTTTGAAGCTCTCTTT. Translating it yields CSVVWAQRDGFEALF.

Of note for this clonotype: A much larger clone sits a single nucleotide away, making a read error possible. J is TRBJ2-7 and V is TRBV28, with D possibly matching TRBD1 (6 bases). V dropped 6 bases and J dropped 2 bases, with 17 bases sitting between them. CDR1 and CDR2 (germline): MDHEN, SYDVKM. The CDR3 loop spans 15 amino acids. The CDR3 sequence is CASSQLQGRTYEQYF. In nucleotides, the CDR3 is TGTGCCAGCAGCCAACTACAGGGCCGCACCTACGAGCAGTACTTC.

Of note for this clonotype: This clone may be a read error of a much larger clone one base away. This rearrangement joins TRBV10-2 to TRBJ2-7, with D unclear. The CDR3 loop spans 12 amino acids. The germline gives CDR1 WSHSY, CDR2 SAAADI. Trimming removed 4 bases from V and 4 bases from J, with 8 bases in between. CDR3: CASSGSAYEQYF. As DNA, the CDR3 is TGCGCCAGCAGTGGGTCGGCATACGAGCAGTACTTC.

On this clonotype itself: Without the conserved terminal phenylalanine or tryptophan, this CDR3 likely stems from a read error. The chain couples TRBV11-2 to TRBJ2-3; 8 bases fit TRBD2. This CDR3 spans 15 amino acids. Germline V gene sequence: CDR1 SGHAT, CDR2 FQNNGV. CDR3 sequence reads: CASSSRGGETDMQYS. The CDR3 nucleotides are TGTGCCAGCAGTTCCCGGGGGGGGGAGACAGATATGCAGTATTCT.

Only a few counts were recorded for this clonotype. This may come from a read error, since a much larger clone is one base off. The rearrangement uses TRBV4-1 and TRBJ2-5, with D possibly TRBD2 on 6 matching bases. CDR1 is MGHRA, CDR2 YSYEKL, per germline. CDR3 length equals 15 residues. CDR3: CASNQVGGSGETQYF. The CDR3 bases are TGCGCCAGCAACCAAGTTGGAGGGAGTGGAGAGACCCAGTACTTC.

With respect to this clonotype: This may be a read error: a much more frequent sequence differs by one nucleotide. This sequence joins TRBV10-2 and TRBJ2-2; D unresolved. The germline V gene has CDR1 WSHSY and CDR2 SAAADI. This CDR3 region has 11 residues. This CDR3 is CVTKLGGELFF. The CDR3 nucleotides are TGCGTCACCAAACTGGGGGGGGAGCTGTTTTTT.

This chain links TRBV18 with TRBJ2-5; 9 bases align to TRBD1. CDR1 is KGHSH, CDR2 LQKENI, per germline. The CDR3 length is 14 residues. V trimming: 6 bases; J trimming: 5 bases; junction bases outside the gene matches: 7. CDR3 loop: CASSPRDRVETQYF. The CDR3 region has the DNA TGTGCCAGCTCCCCCCGGGACAGGGTGGAGACCCAGTACTTC. Together with reference TRBV18 and TRBJ2-5, the CDR3 gives the full variable domain: NAGVMQNPRHLVRRRGQEARLRCSPMKGHSHVYWYRQLPEEGLKFMVYLQKENIIDESGMPKERFSAEFPKEGPSILRIQQVVRGDSAAYFCASSPRDRVETQYFGPGTRLLVL.

This clonotype was seen at least ten times. The chain combines TRBV6-5 with TRBJ2-2; weak D call: TRBD2 (5 bases). Trimming took 0 bases from V and 2 from J, leaving 13 bases between them. This CDR3 is 17 amino acids long. Germline CDR1 is MNHEY and CDR2 is SVGAGI. CDR3 bases: TGTGCCAGCAGTTACTCGAATCCTAGCAGAAACACCGGGGAGCTGTTTTTT. Encoded protein: CASSYSNPSRNTGELFF.

Note on this clonotype: One junction end disagrees with the germline gene, perhaps due to a read error. The chain uses TRBV11-3 and TRBJ2-5; perhaps TRBD2 as D (6 bases). This CDR3 is built from 15 residues. Per germline, CDR1 SGHNT and CDR2 YENEEA. CDR3 nucleotides: TGTACCAGCAGCTCCCGCCGGGGGTACCAAGGGACCCAGTACTTC. It yields the protein CTSSSRRGYQGTQYF.

This clonotype has a handful of counts. This chain links TRBV28 with TRBJ1-2, with 7 positions matching TRBD1. This CDR3 is 14 amino acids long. Germline values: CDR1 MDHEN, CDR2 SYDVKM. The ends lost 7 bases at V and 2 bases at J; junction bases unmatched: 7. The CDR3 spells CASTQGGRNYGYTF. The CDR3 DNA is TGTGCCAGCACCCAAGGGGGCCGGAACTATGGCTACACCTTC.

This clonotype was observed a single time. The junction does not match germline at one end; this may be a read error. The CDR3 sequence: CASSQTVRQGASYVYTF. The CDR3 coding sequence is TGCGCCAGCAGCCAGACCGTTCGACAGGGGGCGTCCTATGTCTACACCTTC. This chain connects TRBV4-1 to TRBJ1-2, with TRBD1 matching 10 bases. Germline-derived CDR1 and CDR2 are MGHRA and YSYEKL. The CDR3 has 17 residues.

Points on this clonotype: This clone may be a read error of a much larger clone one base away. The chain joins TRBV5-1 to TRBJ2-2; either TRBD1 or TRBD2 may fit D (5 bases each). This CDR3 contains 16 residues. Trimming shortened V by 8 bases and J by 0 bases, and 17 bases separated the two germline ends. CDR1 and CDR2 from the germline V gene are SGHRS and YFSETQ. CDR3 nucleotide sequence: TGCGCCAGAAGCACGGTGGGGGACGCGAACACCGGGGAGCTGTTTTTT. Encoded protein: CARSTVGDANTGELFF.